This T cell receptor beta chain was obtained from a study of blood T cells in healthy people across ages. Study as a whole: Template switching recovered approximately one barcoded beta molecule for every two T cells.

The second PCR ran about 6 to 11 cycles with a sample-barcoded 5' primer and J-beta primers. Researchers report that a template-switch adaptor with 12 random nucleotides tagged each cDNA molecule. TCRdb itself ran the 5' RACE reads through MiXCR, one entry per CDR3 protein. The table records about 1.7 million distinct CDR3 sequences, 28% of them present only once. The germline V gene has CDR1 LGHNA and CDR2 YSLEER. The CDR3 covers 14 residues. With 4 bases removed from V and 6 bases from J, the gap between germline ends came to 14 bases. Donors were systemically healthy Caucasian individuals from Russia aged roughly 6 to 100 years. In this sample, this clonotype turned up a few times.

The sequenced sample consisted of blood. The chain joins TRBV4-3 to TRBJ2-3; D not resolved. This TCR was recovered from a woman under 40 in good health. CDR3 sequence: CASSPLLSIDTQYF. DNA for the CDR3: TGCGCCAGCAGCCCGCTACTCTCAATCGATACGCAGTATTTT.